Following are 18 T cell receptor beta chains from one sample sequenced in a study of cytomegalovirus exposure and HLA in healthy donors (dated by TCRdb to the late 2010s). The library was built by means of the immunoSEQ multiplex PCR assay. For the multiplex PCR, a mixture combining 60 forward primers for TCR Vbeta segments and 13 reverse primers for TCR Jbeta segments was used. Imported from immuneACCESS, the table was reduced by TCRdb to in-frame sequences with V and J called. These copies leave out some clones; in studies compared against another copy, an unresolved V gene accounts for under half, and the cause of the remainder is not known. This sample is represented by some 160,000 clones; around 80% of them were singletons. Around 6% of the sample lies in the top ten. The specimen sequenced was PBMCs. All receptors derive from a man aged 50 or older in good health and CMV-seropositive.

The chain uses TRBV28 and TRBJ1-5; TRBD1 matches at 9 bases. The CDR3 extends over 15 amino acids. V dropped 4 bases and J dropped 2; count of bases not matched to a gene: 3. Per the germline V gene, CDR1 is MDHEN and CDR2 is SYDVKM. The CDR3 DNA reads TGTGCCAGCAGTTCACAGGGGGCCGGCAATCAGCCCCAGCATTTT. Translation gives CASSSQGAGNQPQHF.

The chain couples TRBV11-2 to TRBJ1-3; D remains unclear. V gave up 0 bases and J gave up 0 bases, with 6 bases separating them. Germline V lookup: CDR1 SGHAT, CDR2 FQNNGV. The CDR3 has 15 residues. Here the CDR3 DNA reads TGTGCCAGCAGCTTAGATCCCAGCTCTGGAAACACCATATATTTT. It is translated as CASSLDPSSGNTIYF.

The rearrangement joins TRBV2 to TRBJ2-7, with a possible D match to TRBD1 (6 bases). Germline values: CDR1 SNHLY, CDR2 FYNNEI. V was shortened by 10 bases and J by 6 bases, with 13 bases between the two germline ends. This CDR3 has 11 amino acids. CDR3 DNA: TGTGCCACCTTACAGGGTGGCGAGCAGTACGTC. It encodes CATLQGGEQYV.

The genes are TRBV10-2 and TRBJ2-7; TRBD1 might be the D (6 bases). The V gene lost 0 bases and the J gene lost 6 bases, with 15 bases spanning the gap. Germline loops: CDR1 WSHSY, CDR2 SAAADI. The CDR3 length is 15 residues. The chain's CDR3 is CASSESSGEGGEQYF. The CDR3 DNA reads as TGCGCCAGCAGTGAGTCTTCAGGGGAAGGGGGCGAGCAGTACTTC.

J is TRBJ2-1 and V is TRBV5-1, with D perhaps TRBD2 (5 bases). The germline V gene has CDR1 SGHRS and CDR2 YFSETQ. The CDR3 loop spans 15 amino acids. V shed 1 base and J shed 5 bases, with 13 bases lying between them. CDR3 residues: CASSLFAREDNEQFF. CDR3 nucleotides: TGCGCCAGCAGCTTGTTCGCCCGGGAAGACAATGAGCAGTTCTTC. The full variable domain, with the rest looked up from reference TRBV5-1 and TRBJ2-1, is KAGVTQTPRYLIKTRGQQVTLSCSPISGHRSVSWYQQTPGQGLQFLFEYFSETQRNKGNFPGRFSGRQFSNSRSEMNVSTLELGDSALYLCASSLFAREDNEQFFGPGTRLTVL.

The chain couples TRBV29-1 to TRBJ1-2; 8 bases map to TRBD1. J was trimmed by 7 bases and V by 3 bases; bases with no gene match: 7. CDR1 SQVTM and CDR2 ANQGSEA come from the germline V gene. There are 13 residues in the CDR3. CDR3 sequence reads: CSVDSTGGTGYTF. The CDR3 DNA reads TGCAGCGTTGACAGTACAGGGGGGACTGGCTACACCTTC.

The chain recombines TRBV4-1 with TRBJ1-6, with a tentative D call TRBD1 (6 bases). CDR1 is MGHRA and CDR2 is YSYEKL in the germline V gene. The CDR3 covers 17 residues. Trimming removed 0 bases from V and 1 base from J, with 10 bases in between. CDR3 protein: CASSQDKGGSYNSPLHF. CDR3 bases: TGCGCCAGCAGCCAAGATAAAGGGGGTTCCTATAATTCACCCCTCCACTTT.

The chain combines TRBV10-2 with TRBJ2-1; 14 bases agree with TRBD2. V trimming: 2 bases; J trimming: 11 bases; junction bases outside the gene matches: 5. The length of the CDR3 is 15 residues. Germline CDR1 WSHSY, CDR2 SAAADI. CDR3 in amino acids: CASSELTSGRAKQFF. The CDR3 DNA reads TGCGCCAGCAGTGAGCTGACTAGCGGGAGGGCGAAGCAGTTCTTC.

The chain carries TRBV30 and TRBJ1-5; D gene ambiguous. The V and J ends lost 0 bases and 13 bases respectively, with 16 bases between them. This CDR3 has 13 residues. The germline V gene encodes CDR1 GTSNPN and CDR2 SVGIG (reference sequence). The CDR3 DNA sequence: TGTGCCTGGAGTGTACCAGGTTACCGACTACAGCATTTT. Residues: CAWSVPGYRLQHF.

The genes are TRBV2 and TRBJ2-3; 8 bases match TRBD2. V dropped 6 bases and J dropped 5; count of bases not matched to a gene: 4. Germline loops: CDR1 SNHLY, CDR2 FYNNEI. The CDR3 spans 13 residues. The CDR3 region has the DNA TGTGCCAGCAGCGGGGGGGCCAAAGATACGCAGTATTTT. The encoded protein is CASSGGAKDTQYF.

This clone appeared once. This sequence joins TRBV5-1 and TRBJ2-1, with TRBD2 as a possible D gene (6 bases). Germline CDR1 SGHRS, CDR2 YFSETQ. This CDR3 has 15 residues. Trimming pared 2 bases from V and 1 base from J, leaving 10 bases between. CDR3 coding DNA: TGCGCCAGCAGCTTCGCGGGGCCTTCCTACAATGAGCAGTTCTTC. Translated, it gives CASSFAGPSYNEQFF.

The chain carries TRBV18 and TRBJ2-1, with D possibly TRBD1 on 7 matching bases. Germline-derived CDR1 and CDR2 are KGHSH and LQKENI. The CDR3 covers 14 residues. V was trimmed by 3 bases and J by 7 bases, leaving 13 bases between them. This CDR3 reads CASSPPTGRNEQFF. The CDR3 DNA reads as TGTGCCAGCTCACCCCCGACAGGGAGGAATGAGCAGTTCTTC.

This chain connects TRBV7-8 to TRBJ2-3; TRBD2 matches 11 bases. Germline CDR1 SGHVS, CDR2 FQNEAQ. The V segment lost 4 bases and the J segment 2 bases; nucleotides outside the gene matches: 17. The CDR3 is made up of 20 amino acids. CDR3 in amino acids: CASSSTRGVAGGIHTDTQYF. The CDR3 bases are TGTGCCAGCAGCTCAACTCGGGGGGTAGCGGGGGGGATACACACAGATACGCAGTATTTT. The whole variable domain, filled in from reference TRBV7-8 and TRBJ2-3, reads GAGVSQSPRYKVAKRGQDVALRCDPISGHVSLFWYQQALGQGPEFLTYFQNEAQLDKSGLPSDRFFAERPEGSVSTLKIQRTQQEDSAVYLCASSSTRGVAGGIHTDTQYFGPGTRLTVL.

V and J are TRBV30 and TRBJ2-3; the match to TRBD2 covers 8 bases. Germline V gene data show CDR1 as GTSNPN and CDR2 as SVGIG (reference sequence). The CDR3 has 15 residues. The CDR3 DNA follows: TGTGCGGCCGCCCGGGCTAGCGGGAGCACAGATACGCAGTATTTT. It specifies CAAARASGSTDTQYF.

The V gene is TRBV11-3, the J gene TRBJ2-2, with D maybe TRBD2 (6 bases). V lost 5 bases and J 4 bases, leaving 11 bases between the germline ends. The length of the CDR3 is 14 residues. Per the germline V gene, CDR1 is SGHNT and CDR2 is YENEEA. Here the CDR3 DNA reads TGTGCCAGCAGCCGGGACTCCTTCACCGGGGAGCTGTTTTTT. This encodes CASSRDSFTGELFF.

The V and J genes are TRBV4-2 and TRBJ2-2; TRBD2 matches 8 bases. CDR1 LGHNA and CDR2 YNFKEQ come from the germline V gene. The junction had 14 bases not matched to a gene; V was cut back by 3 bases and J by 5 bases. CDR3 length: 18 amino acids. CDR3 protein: CASSQSPERERGTGELFF. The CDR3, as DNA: TGTGCCAGCAGCCAGAGCCCCGAGCGGGAGCGAGGAACCGGGGAGCTGTTTTTT.

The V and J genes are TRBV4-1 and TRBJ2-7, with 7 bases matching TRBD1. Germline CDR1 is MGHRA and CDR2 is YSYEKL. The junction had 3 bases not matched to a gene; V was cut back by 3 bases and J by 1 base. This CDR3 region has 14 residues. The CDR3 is CASSQLTGSYEQYF. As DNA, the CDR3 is TGCGCCAGCAGCCAGTTGACAGGGTCCTACGAGCAGTACTTC.

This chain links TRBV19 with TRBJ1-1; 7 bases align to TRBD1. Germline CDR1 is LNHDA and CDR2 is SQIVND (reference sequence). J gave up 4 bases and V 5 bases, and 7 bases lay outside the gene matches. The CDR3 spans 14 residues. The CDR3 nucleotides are TGTGCCAGTAGTGTCCGACAGGGAACCACTGAAGCTTTCTTT. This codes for CASSVRQGTTEAFF. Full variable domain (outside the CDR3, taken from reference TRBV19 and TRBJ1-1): DGGITQSPKYLFRKEGQNVTLSCEQNLNHDAMYWYRQDPGQGLRLIYYSQIVNDFQKGDIAEGYSVSREKKESFPLTVTSAQKNPTAFYLCASSVRQGTTEAFFGQGTRLTVV.